The T cell receptor beta chain described here comes from a study of T cells in Graves' hyperthyroidism and ophthalmopathy. Study-level background: Upon initial diagnosis and before any treatment, peripheral blood was collected.

Concerning this clonotype itself: An end of the junction differs from the germline gene, which may be a read error.

Amplification of TCR beta CDR3 regions used RNA as the template. An initial round of RT-PCR targeting the TCR CDR3 relied on the HTBI primer set. TCRdb processed the multiplex PCR reads anew with MiXCR; each CDR3 protein has one entry. The sample has a few hundred thousand distinct CDR3 sequences, about 15% seen once; the top ten hold around a third. Among the patients, aged 18 to 65, hyperthyroidism was newly diagnosed and had lasted under 2 months. The CDR3 is 14 amino acids. Germline CDR1 SGHVS, CDR2 FQNEAQ. What was sequenced was blood. The source of this sequence is a woman in her thirties with Graves' hyperthyroidism. The chain is built from TRBV7-8 and TRBJ2-7; D is possibly TRBD1 or TRBD2 (5 bases each). CDR3 in amino acids: CASSLAGPVYEQCF. The CDR3 nucleotides are TGTGCCAGCAGCTTAGCGGGACCCGTCTACGAGCAGTGCTTC. Full variable domain (rest looked up from reference TRBV7-8 and TRBJ2-7): GAGVSQSPRYKVAKRGQDVALRCDPISGHVSLFWYQQALGQGPEFLTYFQNEAQLDKSGLPSDRFFAERPEGSVSTLKIQRTQQEDSAVYLCASSLAGPVYEQCFGPGTRLTVT.